This TCR beta chain was obtained from a study of T cell responses to AZD1222 COVID-19 vaccine. The CDR3 has 14 residues. The V gene's germline CDR1 is SGHTA and CDR2 FQGTGA. J was trimmed by 6 bases and V by 3 bases; bases with no gene match: 4. Generated by immunoSEQ multiplex PCR, the TCRdb table keeps only in-frame clones and is missing some. The sample has about 48,000 clones; around 89% are singletons. The origin of this receptor is an adult who received the AZD1222 COVID-19 vaccine. The chain is built from TRBV7-3 and TRBJ1-2, with 10 positions matching TRBD1. The starting material was peripheral blood, obtained 28 days after the second AZD1222 dose. CDR3 DNA: TGTGCCAGCAGCTTGGGGACAGGGGCTGATGGCTACACCTTC. This encodes CASSLGTGADGYTF. Combining the CDR3 with reference TRBV7-3 and TRBJ1-2 gives the whole variable domain GAGVSQTPSNKVTEKGKYVELRCDPISGHTALYWYRQSLGQGPEFLIYFQGTGAADDSGLPNDRFFAVRPEGSVSTLKIQRTERGDSAVYLCASSLGTGADGYTFGSGTRLTVV.